Below are 24 T cell receptor beta chains sequenced from a single sample in a study of vaccination and CD4 T cells after COVID-19. Documented treatment: approximately nine-day PBMC culture with coronavirus spike peptide pools or control peptides (ViraFEST assay). An Oncomine TCR Beta short-read assay was used to sequence the DNA from cultured CD4+ T cells. Each CDR3 protein gets one entry after TCRdb re-called the PCR reads with MiXCR. The data show 20,000 to 25,000 distinct CDR3 sequences, with about 38% seen just once and approximately 17% held by the top ten. The antigens these receptors bind are not known. Specimen: CD4+ T cells from blood, cultured in vitro, collected before SARS-CoV-2 vaccination. Receptors were obtained from a human donor who received a COVID-19 vaccine.

This clonotype appeared a few times. This rearrangement joins TRBV12-3 or TRBV12-4 to TRBJ1-5; TRBD1 aligns across 10 bases. The CDR3 has 15 residues. With 3 bases clipped from V and 3 bases from J, the junction kept 2 bases outside the gene matches. The CDR3 sequence: CASSFGTGDNQPQHF. CDR3 sequence (DNA): TGTGCCAGCAGTTTCGGGACAGGGGACAATCAGCCCCAGCATTTT.

Here the CDR3 reads CASSPGTLGTEAFF. The CDR3 region has the DNA TGTGCCAGCAGTCCCGGGACCCTGGGAACTGAAGCTTTCTTT. The genes are TRBV27 and TRBJ1-1; tentatively, D is TRBD1 (5 bases). This CDR3 is built from 14 residues. Per the germline V gene, CDR1 is MNHEY and CDR2 is SMNVEV (reference sequence). Between the trimmed V and J ends, which lost 5 bases and 5 bases, there was a span of 15 bases.

This chain uses TRBV19 with TRBJ1-1; TRBD1 matches at 7 bases. The CDR3 length is 13 residues. The V and J ends lost 6 bases and 3 bases, in that order; junction bases with no gene match: 4. CDR1 and CDR2 from the germline V gene are LNHDA and SQIVND (reference sequence). This CDR3 reads CASRDRTDTEAFF. As DNA, the CDR3 is TGTGCCAGTAGGGACAGGACGGACACTGAAGCTTTCTTT.

V usage is TRBV12-3 or TRBV12-4 and J usage is TRBJ1-5, with 7 positions matching TRBD1. Trimming cost V 6 bases and J 4 bases; bases outside gene matches: 6. This CDR3 has 14 amino acids. This chain's CDR3 is CASSRGEVNQPQHF. The CDR3 nucleotides read TGTGCCAGCAGCAGGGGGGAGGTAAATCAGCCCCAGCATTTT.

This chain links TRBV7-3 with TRBJ2-5, with TRBD2 identical over 7 bases. V lost 0 bases and J lost 4; bases outside the gene matches: 5. The CDR3 consists of 15 residues. Germline CDR1 SGHTA, CDR2 FQGTGA. The CDR3 is CASSLTGRGRETQYF. The CDR3 region has the DNA TGTGCCAGCAGCTTAACGGGGCGGGGGAGAGAGACCCAGTACTTC.

The gene calls are TRBV7-9 and TRBJ2-2; D possibly uses TRBD1 or TRBD2 (5 bases each). Trimming shortened V by 5 bases and J by 7 bases, and 20 bases separated the two germline ends. The V gene's germline CDR1 is SEHNR and CDR2 FQNEAQ (reference sequence). The CDR3 contains 16 residues. CDR3 bases: TGTGCCAGCAGCCCGCCCATGGGACGGCCGGGCGGGGAGCTGTTTTTT. Translated, it gives CASSPPMGRPGGELFF. Looking up the rest from reference TRBV7-9 and TRBJ2-2 gives the full variable domain: DTGVSQNPRHKITKRGQNVTFRCDPISEHNRLYWYRQTLGQGPEFLTYFQNEAQLEKSRLLSDRFSAERPKGSFSTLEIQRTEQGDSAMYLCASSPPMGRPGGELFFGEGSRLTVL.

This clonotype was detected only once. This chain's CDR3 is CASSLPAQGEAFF. DNA of the CDR3: TGTGCCAGCAGTTTACCCGCGCAGGGTGAAGCTTTCTTT. The chain carries TRBV28 and TRBJ1-1; D is perhaps TRBD1 (5 bases). The V end lost 2 bases, the J end lost 7 bases, and 11 bases lay between the germline ends. This CDR3 region has 13 residues. Germline CDR1 MDHEN, CDR2 SYDVKM.

The rearrangement joins TRBV5-1 to TRBJ1-2; 10 bases match TRBD1. The CDR3 has 15 amino acids. V gave up 0 bases and J gave up 8 bases; unmatched junction bases: 7. CDR1 is SGHRS and CDR2 is YFSETQ in the germline V gene. CDR3 residues: CASSLGDRGLQGYTF. CDR3 bases: TGCGCCAGCAGCTTGGGTGACAGGGGGCTCCAGGGCTACACCTTC. The complete variable domain, with remaining parts taken from reference TRBV5-1 and TRBJ1-2, reads KAGVTQTPRYLIKTRGQQVTLSCSPISGHRSVSWYQQTPGQGLQFLFEYFSETQRNKGNFPGRFSGRQFSNSRSEMNVSTLELGDSALYLCASSLGDRGLQGYTFGSGTRLTVV.

This clonotype was observed a few times. The V gene is TRBV30, the J gene TRBJ1-2; TRBD1 aligns across 9 bases. CDR3 length equals 13 residues. The V gene's germline CDR1 is GTSNPN and CDR2 SVGIG (reference sequence). V was pared by 3 bases and J by 4 bases, with 3 bases of the junction left unmatched. The CDR3 nucleotides are TGTGCCTGGAGGGGACAGGGTTCCTATGGCTACACCTTC. It is translated as CAWRGQGSYGYTF.

This clonotype was seen only a few times. The J gene is TRBJ2-5, the V gene TRBV2; tentative D call: TRBD1 (5 bases). Trimming removed 7 bases at V and 6 bases at J, with 15 bases between. The CDR3 contains 13 residues. Germline V gene lookup returns CDR1 SNHLY and CDR2 FYNNEI. This chain's CDR3 is CASISDTVQTQYF. For the CDR3, the DNA is TGTGCCAGCATTTCGGACACAGTCCAGACCCAGTACTTC.

This clonotype was recorded a few times. The gene calls are TRBV5-1 and TRBJ2-2; TRBD2 matches at 10 bases. The CDR3 has 16 amino acids. After removal of 4 bases from V and 6 bases from J, the junction contained 9 bases not matched to a gene. CDR1 and CDR2 from the germline V gene are SGHRS and YFSETQ. The CDR3: CASSEGGLAFAGELFF. The CDR3 DNA is TGCGCCAGCAGCGAAGGGGGACTAGCGTTTGCCGGGGAGCTGTTTTTT.

V gene TRBV6-1 combines with J gene TRBJ1-5, with D possibly matching TRBD1 (5 bases). The CDR3 loop spans 15 amino acids. V was shortened by 1 base and J by 6 bases, with 13 bases between the two germline ends. CDR1 MNHNS and CDR2 SASEGT come from the germline V gene. CDR3 amino acids: CASSEEGGEGQPQHF. In nucleotides, the CDR3 is TGTGCCAGCAGTGAAGAAGGAGGGGAGGGTCAGCCCCAGCATTTT.

V gene TRBV6-1 combines with J gene TRBJ2-5; possibly TRBD1 for D (6 bases). V was shortened by 4 bases and J by 1 base, with 13 bases between the two germline ends. The CDR3 totals 15 residues. Germline-derived CDR1 and CDR2 are MNHNS and SASEGT. CDR3 bases: TGTGCCAGCAGTGGCTTAGGACAGCTCCAAGAGACCCAGTACTTC. Translating gives CASSGLGQLQETQYF.

This clonotype was observed a handful of times. The chain recombines TRBV7-8 with TRBJ2-5; D might be TRBD1 (6 bases). The CDR3 is 17 amino acids. V lost 7 bases to trimming and J lost 4 bases, with 25 bases between them. From germline, CDR1 is SGHVS and CDR2 FQNEAQ. The CDR3 DNA follows: TGTGCCAGCATTTCTGGGGTTCTGGGGGCCGTGTTAGAGACCCAGTACTTC. This sequence encodes CASISGVLGAVLETQYF.

This chain links TRBV20-1 with TRBJ1-2; TRBD1 agrees at 9 bases. The CDR3 has 12 amino acids. The J segment lost 4 bases and the V segment lost 5 bases, leaving 2 bases of the junction unmatched. CDR1 is DFQATT and CDR2 is SNEGSKA in the germline V gene (reference sequence). In nucleotides, the CDR3 is TGCAGTGCTGAGGGACAGGGCTATGGCTACACCTTC. It codes for CSAEGQGYGYTF.

The chain uses TRBV20-1 and TRBJ2-7, with 11 nucleotides matching TRBD1. With 5 bases clipped from V and 2 bases from J, the junction kept 5 bases outside the gene matches. The CDR3 is 14 residues long. Germline assignment: CDR1 DFQATT and CDR2 SNEGSKA (reference sequence). CDR3 nucleotides: TGCAGTGCTCGACAGGACAGGGGGCCCTACGAGCAGTACTTC. Its translation: CSARQDRGPYEQYF.

CDR3 region: CASSLESYEQYF. CDR3 sequence (DNA): TGTGCCAGCAGCTTGGAGAGCTACGAGCAGTACTTC. The chain joins TRBV5-4 to TRBJ2-7, with D unclear. Germline-derived CDR1 and CDR2 are SGHNT and YYREEE (reference sequence). V was shortened by 0 bases and J by 3 bases, with 4 bases between the two germline ends. The CDR3 extends over 12 amino acids. Full variable domain (remainder filled in from reference TRBV5-4 and TRBJ2-7): ETGVTQSPTHLIKTRGQQVTLRCSSQSGHNTVSWYQQALGQGPQFIFQYYREEENGRGNFPPRFSGLQFPNYSSELNVNALELDDSALYLCASSLESYEQYFGPGTRLTVT.

This chain links TRBV20-1 with TRBJ2-5; D ambiguous. CDR1 and CDR2 (germline): DFQATT, SNEGSKA (reference sequence). Trimming pared 6 bases from V and 3 bases from J, leaving 8 bases between. There are 11 residues in the CDR3. The CDR3 DNA sequence: TGCAGTGCAGAATTTAAAGAGACCCAGTACTTC. It encodes CSAEFKETQYF.

This clonotype was observed a few times. The V call is TRBV5-6, the J call TRBJ2-7; 8 bases are a match to TRBD1. V trimming: 2 bases; J trimming: 0 bases; junction bases outside the gene matches: 7. The germline gives CDR1 SGHDT, CDR2 YYEEEE. The CDR3 is made up of 16 amino acids. In nucleotides, the CDR3 is TGTGCCAGCAGCTTAGACAGGGGTAGAGTCTCCTACGAGCAGTACTTC. It encodes CASSLDRGRVSYEQYF.

In this sample, this clonotype turned up a few times. The CDR3 loop is CASSDREAGSPLHF. CDR3 in DNA: TGCGCCAGCAGTGACAGGGAGGCAGGGTCACCCCTCCACTTT. The chain has TRBV10-2 and TRBJ1-6; D is possibly TRBD1 (5 bases). V was pared by 3 bases and J by 10 bases, with 13 bases between. Germline loops: CDR1 WSHSY, CDR2 SAAADI. The CDR3 covers 14 residues.

V usage is TRBV19 and J usage is TRBJ2-3, with D possibly matching TRBD1 (6 bases). Trimming removed 2 bases from V and 1 base from J, with 16 bases in between. The germline CDR1 and CDR2 sequences are LNHDA and SQIVND (reference sequence). The CDR3 totals 17 residues. Here the CDR3 reads CASSITYRVRGTDTQYF. The CDR3 DNA reads as TGTGCCAGTAGTATAACTTACAGGGTGAGAGGCACAGATACGCAGTATTTT.

This clonotype was picked up a small number of times. The V and J genes are TRBV5-8 and TRBJ1-1; possible D gene TRBD1, 6 bases. V was shortened by 4 bases and J by 4 bases, with 17 bases between the two germline ends. The length of the CDR3 is 15 residues. Germline values: CDR1 SGHTS, CDR2 YDEGEE. This chain's CDR3 is CASSQYRAGSTEAFF. The CDR3 DNA follows: TGTGCCAGCAGCCAATACAGGGCGGGGAGCACTGAAGCTTTCTTT.

This CDR3 is CASSIKSTGVENIQYF. In nucleotides, the CDR3 is TGTGCCAGCTCAATTAAGTCCACAGGGGTTGAAAACATTCAGTACTTC. V usage is TRBV18 and J usage is TRBJ2-4; 7 bases align to TRBD1. In germline, CDR1 is KGHSH, CDR2 LQKENI. The J segment lost 5 bases and the V segment lost 5 bases, leaving 12 bases of the junction unmatched. The CDR3 contains 16 residues.

This clonotype was seen a few times. The chain links TRBV7-8 to TRBJ2-3; TRBD2 matches at 9 bases. Germline CDR1 and CDR2: SGHVS and FQNEAQ. V lost 2 bases to trimming and J lost 7 bases; unmatched junction nucleotides: 13. This CDR3 comprises 17 residues. The chain's CDR3 is CASSLSLAGRLSNTQYF. CDR3 in DNA: TGTGCCAGCAGCTTAAGCCTAGCGGGGAGGCTGTCGAATACGCAGTATTTT.